These 26 T cell receptor beta chains were all obtained from the same sample, sequenced in a study of blood T cell repertoires in COVID-19. Sequencing was performed with immunoSEQ multiplex PCR; in TCRdb, only in-frame clones are kept and a portion is missing. The sample has 84,000 or so clones, roughly 90% seen once. Material: peripheral blood. These receptors came from a man between 65 and 85 years old with acute or convalescent COVID-19.

This clone was observed a few times. This sequence joins TRBV7-2 and TRBJ2-2, with 11 positions matching TRBD2. Losses at the gene ends were 4 bases for V and 3 bases for J; bases not matched to a gene: 1. The germline V gene has CDR1 SGHTA and CDR2 FQGNSA. The CDR3 loop spans 15 amino acids. The CDR3, as DNA: TGTGCCAGCAGCTCTAGCGGGGGGTACACCGGGGAGCTGTTTTTT. Its translation: CASSSSGGYTGELFF.

The chain uses TRBV18 and TRBJ2-5; the match to TRBD1 covers 10 bases. CDR1 KGHSH and CDR2 LQKENI come from the germline V gene. This CDR3 region has 17 residues. V was pared by 5 bases and J by 4 bases, with 13 bases of the junction left unmatched. In DNA form, the CDR3 reads TGTGCCAGCTCATCAGGACAGGGGGGTTTCTTGCGAGAGACCCAGTACTTC. This gives the protein CASSSGQGGFLRETQYF.

The chain uses TRBV6-1 and TRBJ2-4; 11 bases map to TRBD2. Germline-derived CDR1 and CDR2 are MNHNS and SASEGT. Trimming took 3 bases from V and 0 from J; bases not matched to a gene: 13. The length of the CDR3 is 20 residues. CDR3 sequence (DNA): TGTGCCAGCAGTGATGAAGCACTAGCGGGAGTTGGAGTAGCCAAAAACATTCAGTACTTC. Translating it yields CASSDEALAGVGVAKNIQYF.

In its sample, this clone was seen once. The genes are TRBV7-7 and TRBJ2-2; D call uncertain. CDR1 is SSHAT and CDR2 is FNYEAQ in the germline V gene (reference sequence). This CDR3 region has 13 residues. V lost 5 bases and J lost 6, with 10 bases in between. In DNA, the CDR3 is TGTGCCAGCAGCCTCGTTAGTGCCGGGGAGCTGTTTTTT. Translated, it gives CASSLVSAGELFF.

With regard to this clone: The DNA is left out, because the CDR3 cannot be placed on it with certainty; the CDR3 is given as TCRdb lists it. The V gene is TRBV7-3, the J gene TRBJ2-7; the table's D call TRBD1 went unverified against the DNA. Including both end residues, the CDR3 is 17 amino acids long. Germline CDR1 and CDR2: SGHTA and FQGTGA. CDR3 region: CASSLVAGGISAYEQCF.

This chain uses TRBV24-1 with TRBJ1-2; 9 bases line up with TRBD1. Germline lookup yields CDR1 KGHDR and CDR2 SFDVKD. With V trimmed by 4 bases and J by 8 bases, 4 bases remained unmatched. This CDR3 region has 13 residues. The CDR3 here is CATSEWTGDGYTF. CDR3 bases: TGTGCCACCAGTGAATGGACAGGGGACGGCTACACCTTC.

The chain joins TRBV28 to TRBJ1-3; no clear D gene. The CDR3 has 16 residues. Germline loops: CDR1 MDHEN, CDR2 SYDVKM. Trimming left V 8 bases short and J 2 bases short, with 19 bases between. The CDR3 loop reads CASHFGLPGAGNTIYF. The DNA for the CDR3 is TGTGCCAGCCATTTCGGGCTGCCGGGAGCTGGAAACACCATATATTTT.

V usage is TRBV7-9 and J usage is TRBJ2-3, with D possibly being TRBD2 (5 bases). Trimming left V 3 bases short and J 2 bases short, with 12 bases between. Germline CDR1 SEHNR, CDR2 FQNEAQ (reference sequence). The CDR3 spans 15 residues. CDR3 DNA sequence: TGTGCCAGCAGCTTTCACGGAGGACTCACAGATACGCAGTATTTT. Protein: CASSFHGGLTDTQYF.

V usage is TRBV9 and J usage is TRBJ2-3; D may be TRBD2 (5 bases). The CDR3 is made up of 14 amino acids. V gave up 0 bases and J gave up 3 bases, with 8 bases separating them. Germline V gene lookup returns CDR1 SGDLS and CDR2 YYNGEE. This CDR3 is CASSVARDTDTQYF. In DNA form, the CDR3 reads TGTGCCAGCAGCGTAGCTCGGGATACAGATACGCAGTATTTT.

The V call is TRBV7-9, the J call TRBJ2-2, with unresolved D. This CDR3 region has 15 residues. Germline loops: CDR1 SEHNR, CDR2 FQNEAQ (reference sequence). The V gene lost 2 bases and the J gene lost 7 bases, with 14 bases spanning the gap. The CDR3 sequence is CASSLFTSMFGELFF. Here the CDR3 DNA reads TGTGCCAGCAGCTTATTCACGTCTATGTTCGGGGAGCTGTTTTTT.

V is TRBV7-2 and J is TRBJ2-7; 7 bases map to TRBD2. There are 13 residues in the CDR3. The V segment lost 3 bases and the J segment 4 bases; nucleotides outside the gene matches: 3. Germline V CDR1 and CDR2: SGHTA, FQGNSA. CDR3 loop: CASSLGEGYEQYF. As DNA, the CDR3 is TGTGCCAGCAGCTTGGGGGAGGGATACGAGCAGTACTTC.

V gene TRBV27 combines with J gene TRBJ2-7; 7 nucleotides agree with TRBD2. The V segment lost 6 bases and the J segment 3 bases; nucleotides outside the gene matches: 11. The CDR3 has 15 residues. Germline values: CDR1 MNHEY, CDR2 SMNVEV (reference sequence). The CDR3 loop is CASSRSGTGSYEQYF. In nucleotides, the CDR3 is TGTGCCAGCAGCCGAAGCGGGACGGGCAGCTACGAGCAGTACTTC.

The chain combines TRBV5-1 with TRBJ1-4, with D maybe TRBD1 (6 bases). CDR3 length equals 15 residues. The V gene lost 6 bases and the J gene lost 7 bases, with 19 bases spanning the gap. CDR1 and CDR2 (germline): SGHRS, YFSETQ. The CDR3 sequence: CASTPGQGLSEKLFF. CDR3 in DNA: TGCGCCAGCACCCCCGGGCAGGGGCTGAGTGAAAAACTGTTTTTT.

The chain combines TRBV3-1 (or the pseudogene TRBV3-2) with TRBJ1-5, with 7 nucleotides matching TRBD1. J lost 3 bases, V lost 3 bases, and 5 bases had no gene match. The CDR3 spans 15 residues. The germline gives CDR1 LGHDT, CDR2 YNNKEL (reference sequence). This chain's CDR3 is CASSHAGGSNQPQHF. The CDR3, as DNA: TGTGCCAGCAGCCACGCAGGGGGATCCAATCAGCCCCAGCATTTT.

The CDR3 sequence is CASSTREGLNQPQHF. The CDR3 nucleotides read TGTGCCAGCAGTACCCGGGAGGGCCTAAATCAGCCCCAGCATTTT. V usage is TRBV6-2 or TRBV6-3 and J usage is TRBJ1-5; D is unclear. Germline lookup yields CDR1 MNHEY and CDR2 SVGEGT. V was trimmed by 5 bases and J by 4 bases, leaving 15 bases between them. This CDR3 is 15 amino acids long.

This clone was observed a single time. The chain carries TRBV5-6 and TRBJ2-7; perhaps TRBD1 as D (6 bases). Germline V gene lookup returns CDR1 SGHDT and CDR2 YYEEEE. There are 11 residues in the CDR3. V lost 3 bases and J lost 8, with 9 bases in between. CDR3 amino acids: CASSYRDKQYF. The DNA of the CDR3 is TGTGCCAGCAGCTACCGGGACAAGCAGTACTTC.

The chain has TRBV5-1 and TRBJ1-5; tentative D call: TRBD1 (5 bases). The germline V gene encodes CDR1 SGHRS and CDR2 YFSETQ. The length of the CDR3 is 15 residues. Trimming shortened V by 0 bases and J by 6 bases, and 13 bases separated the two germline ends. This CDR3 reads CASSLGGGRGQPQHF. CDR3 bases: TGCGCCAGCAGCTTGGGCGGGGGACGCGGTCAGCCCCAGCATTTT.

V gene TRBV6-2 or TRBV6-3 combines with J gene TRBJ1-5, with D unresolved. The V end was cut by 5 bases, the J end by 0 bases, with 11 bases between. This CDR3 has 15 residues. Per the germline V gene, CDR1 is MNHEY and CDR2 is SVGEGT. For the CDR3, the DNA is TGTGCCAGCAGTGTTCCGGGAAGTAGCAATCAGCCCCAGCATTTT. This encodes CASSVPGSSNQPQHF.

The chain links TRBV19 to TRBJ2-3; 8 bases align to TRBD1. V dropped 4 bases and J dropped 8; count of bases not matched to a gene: 8. Germline V gene lookup returns CDR1 LNHDA and CDR2 SQIVND (reference sequence). The length of the CDR3 is 14 residues. As DNA, the CDR3 is TGTGCCAGTAGTACCCGACAGGGGCTTGGTACGCAGTATTTT. Its translation: CASSTRQGLGTQYF.

This clone appeared a few times. The chain employs TRBV4-3 and TRBJ2-7; 7 bases line up with TRBD2. The CDR3 loop spans 13 amino acids. Looked up from germline, CDR1 is LGHNA and CDR2 is YSLEER. V lost 0 bases, J lost 6 bases, and 2 bases stayed unmatched. The DNA of the CDR3 is TGCGCCAGCAGCCAAGATCGCGGGAGCGAGCAGTACTTC. Translation: CASSQDRGSEQYF.

The chain employs TRBV28 and TRBJ1-2; D ambiguous. CDR1 and CDR2 from the germline V gene are MDHEN and SYDVKM. The V and J ends lost 1 base and 1 base respectively, with 10 bases between them. This CDR3 has 15 residues. CDR3 sequence (DNA): TGTGCCAGCAGTTTATACAGCCCTTATAACTATGGCTACACCTTC. Translating gives CASSLYSPYNYGYTF.

This chain connects TRBV6-5 to TRBJ1-2; 7 bases map to TRBD1. The germline V gene has CDR1 MNHEY and CDR2 SVGAGI. With 7 bases clipped from V and 6 bases from J, the junction kept 5 bases outside the gene matches. The CDR3 is 12 amino acids. CDR3 nucleotides: TGTGCCAGCAAGACAGGGACCCATGGCTACACCTTC. Amino acid sequence: CASKTGTHGYTF.

The chain is built from TRBV4-3 and TRBJ2-6; a possible D gene is TRBD1 (5 bases). CDR3 length: 21 amino acids. The germline V gene encodes CDR1 LGHNA and CDR2 YSLEER. V was shortened by 0 bases and J by 3 bases, with 24 bases between the two germline ends. CDR3 residues: CASSQDWEGDYHEDGANVLTF. In DNA form, the CDR3 reads TGCGCCAGCAGCCAAGATTGGGAAGGGGATTACCATGAAGATGGGGCCAACGTCCTGACTTTC.

V usage is TRBV18 and J usage is TRBJ2-7; D perhaps matches TRBD1 (6 bases). From germline, CDR1 is KGHSH and CDR2 LQKENI. The CDR3 consists of 15 residues. V was pared by 2 bases and J by 8 bases, with 19 bases between. The CDR3 DNA follows: TGTGCCAGCTCACCAAACCCCAGGACAGTTTACAAGCAGTACTTC. Translation gives CASSPNPRTVYKQYF.

This clone came up a few times. CDR3 DNA sequence: TGTGCCACCAGCACCACAGGAGACTTTCACACTGAAGCTTTCTTT. The encoded protein is CATSTTGDFHTEAFF. V is TRBV15 and J is TRBJ1-1; D perhaps matches TRBD1 (5 bases). V was clipped by 4 bases and J by 3 bases, with 15 bases between them. The CDR3 spans 15 residues. Germline loops: CDR1 LNHNV, CDR2 YYDKDF (reference sequence).

The V gene is TRBV9, the J gene TRBJ1-3; D might be TRBD1 (6 bases). The germline gives CDR1 SGDLS, CDR2 YYNGEE. CDR3 length: 17 residues. The V and J ends lost 4 bases and 2 bases respectively, with 19 bases between them. The CDR3 DNA sequence: TGTGCCAGCAGCCTGACATCCGACAGGCGCGCTGGAAACACCATATATTTT. Translated: CASSLTSDRRAGNTIYF.